This entry is about one T cell receptor beta chain. Its antigen remains unidentified. Some clones are missing from TCRdb's copy, which holds only in-frame ones; the method was immunoSEQ multiplex PCR. The data show under 13,000 clones, 75% to 85% seen once. Germline CDR1 SGDLS, CDR2 YYNGEE. Trimming cost V 0 bases and J 5 bases; bases outside gene matches: 7. This CDR3 contains 16 residues. This specimen belongs to a study of early stage breast cancer tumors. Turning to the study itself: Of approximately 16 invasive breast tumors, about a dozen were hormone receptor-positive, HER2-negative.

Regarding the study as a whole: Enriched TCRB sequences shared across patients were mostly commonly generated sequences.

This chain connects TRBV9 to TRBJ2-5; 10 bases align to TRBD2. What was sequenced was breast tumor tissue. This TCR was recovered from a person aged 65 to 79 with breast cancer. CDR3 nucleotide sequence: TGTGCCAGCAGCGTAGGTACTCAGCGGGGGGGGGAGACCCAGTACTTC. The encoded protein is CASSVGTQRGGETQYF.